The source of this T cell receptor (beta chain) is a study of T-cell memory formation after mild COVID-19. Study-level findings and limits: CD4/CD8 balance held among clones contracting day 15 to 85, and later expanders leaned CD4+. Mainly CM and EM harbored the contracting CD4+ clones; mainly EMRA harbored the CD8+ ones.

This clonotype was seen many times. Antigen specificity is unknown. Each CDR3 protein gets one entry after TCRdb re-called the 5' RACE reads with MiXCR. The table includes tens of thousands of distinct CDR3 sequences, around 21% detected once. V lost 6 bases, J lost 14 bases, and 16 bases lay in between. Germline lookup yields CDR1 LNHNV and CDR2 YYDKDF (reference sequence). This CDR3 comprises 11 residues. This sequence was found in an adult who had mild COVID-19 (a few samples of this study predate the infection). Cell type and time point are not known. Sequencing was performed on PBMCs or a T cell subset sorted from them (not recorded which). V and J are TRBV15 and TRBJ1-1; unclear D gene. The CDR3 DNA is TGTGCCACCAGTGACCGGGCTAGGTGCTTCTTT. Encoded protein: CATSDRARCFF.